Listed below are T cell receptor beta chains from one sample, sequenced in a study of long-term antiretroviral therapy in people with HIV. Some clones are missing from TCRdb's copy, which holds only in-frame ones; the method was immunoSEQ multiplex PCR. The sample lists about 25,000 clones, more than 85% occurring once. The material was unsorted PBMCs, obtained 7.6 years after starting antiretroviral therapy. These receptors came from a woman in her 40s with HIV. The CDR3 runs from the conserved cysteine through the conserved F or W. Not all rows give a size; the values are once, few, many and, for expanded clones, a class.

length	V	J	size	CDR3
16	TRBV14	TRBJ1-4	-	CASSQKKGVYGEKLFF
15	TRBV5-4	TRBJ2-5	-	CASSLETRTPTTQYF
16	TRBV15	TRBJ2-6	-	CATSRGTSTGANVLTF
16	TRBV19	TRBJ1-4	-	CASSIQGISTNEKLFF
14	TRBV6-5	TRBJ1-5	-	CASSYSMAAQPQHF
14	TRBV19	TRBJ1-2	-	CASSIGREDYGYTF
14	TRBV27	TRBJ1-1	-	CASRLGPANTEAFF
15	TRBV7-2	TRBJ2-5	once	CASRRGWVDQETQYF
16	TRBV4-2	TRBJ2-2	-	CASSQAAGLNTGELFF
15	TRBV2	TRBJ1-4	-	CASRRDRASNEKLFF
14	TRBV2	TRBJ2-7	-	CASSDQGRLYEQYF